Shown below are 18 T cell receptor beta chains from a single sample sequenced in a study of T cell changes during pregnancy in multiple sclerosis. The assay was immunoSEQ multiplex PCR, and TCRdb's table has in-frame clones only and misses some. The sample carries 45,000 to 55,000 clones, 80% to 95% recorded once. The starting material was peripheral blood, obtained after pregnancy. These receptors came from a female donor with multiple sclerosis, enrolled in a pregnancy study.

The V gene is TRBV7-2, the J gene TRBJ1-4; perhaps TRBD1 as D (5 bases). Trimming removed 1 base from V and 4 bases from J, with 7 bases in between. The CDR3 has 14 amino acids. The germline V gene encodes CDR1 SGHTA and CDR2 FQGNSA. The CDR3 DNA follows: TGTGCCAGCAGCTTAGGGCAGGGTAATGAAAAACTGTTTTTT. Translated, it gives CASSLGQGNEKLFF. Complete variable domain (other parts from reference TRBV7-2 and TRBJ1-4): GAGVSQSPSNKVTEKGKDVELRCDPISGHTALYWYRQSLGQGLEFLIYFQGNSAPDKSGLPSDRFSAERTGGSVSTLTIQRTQQEDSAVYLCASSLGQGNEKLFFGSGTQLSVL.

The chain employs TRBV9 and TRBJ1-2; a weak D match, TRBD1 (6 bases). The germline V gene encodes CDR1 SGDLS and CDR2 YYNGEE. Trimming left V 2 bases short and J 2 bases short, with 10 bases between. There are 14 residues in the CDR3. The CDR3 DNA follows: TGTGCCAGCAGCGTCGCCAGGGGAAACTATGGCTACACCTTC. Translation gives CASSVARGNYGYTF.

The chain recombines TRBV7-9 with TRBJ2-3; 7 bases fit TRBD1. This CDR3 spans 14 amino acids. V was clipped by 5 bases and J by 2 bases; unmatched bases: 4. In germline, CDR1 is SEHNR, CDR2 FQNEAQ (reference sequence). The CDR3 sequence: CASSRDRNTDTQYF. CDR3 bases: TGTGCCAGCAGCCGGGACAGAAACACAGATACGCAGTATTTT.

This chain joins TRBV4-1 and TRBJ1-2; the D gene is possibly TRBD1 (6 bases). V gave up 5 bases and J gave up 7 bases, with 14 bases separating them. The germline V gene has CDR1 MGHRA and CDR2 YSYEKL. CDR3 length: 13 residues. The CDR3 loop is CASSGQSGIGYTF. The CDR3 coding sequence is TGCGCCAGCAGCGGACAGAGCGGCATTGGCTACACCTTC.

The rearrangement links TRBV7-2 to TRBJ2-3; tentatively, D is TRBD2 (6 bases). CDR3 size: 14 residues. Between the trimmed V and J ends, which lost 1 base and 3 bases, there was a span of 8 bases. The germline V gene has CDR1 SGHTA and CDR2 FQGNSA. The CDR3 nucleotides read TGTGCCAGCAGCTTAGATCTAGCGACAGATACGCAGTATTTT. Translation gives CASSLDLATDTQYF. Complete variable domain (other parts from reference TRBV7-2 and TRBJ2-3): GAGVSQSPSNKVTEKGKDVELRCDPISGHTALYWYRQSLGQGLEFLIYFQGNSAPDKSGLPSDRFSAERTGGSVSTLTIQRTQQEDSAVYLCASSLDLATDTQYFGPGTRLTVL.

The V gene is TRBV29-1, the J gene TRBJ2-3; possible D gene TRBD2, 6 bases. Germline V gene data show CDR1 as SQVTM and CDR2 as ANQGSEA. The CDR3 has 12 residues. Trimming took off 6 bases at V and 2 bases at J, with 9 bases between the two ends. This CDR3 reads CSVRGLTDTQYF. CDR3 DNA sequence: TGCAGCGTGCGGGGCCTCACAGATACGCAGTATTTT.

The gene calls are TRBV7-2 and TRBJ2-3; no firm D call. Trimming removed 4 bases from V and 6 bases from J, with 14 bases in between. The CDR3 contains 14 residues. The germline CDR1 and CDR2 sequences are SGHTA and FQGNSA. CDR3 bases: TGTGCCAGCAGCTCAGATATTTATGGTGATACGCAGTATTTT. Encoded protein: CASSSDIYGDTQYF.

V is TRBV2 and J is TRBJ2-5; 14 bases align to TRBD2. Germline values: CDR1 SNHLY, CDR2 FYNNEI. After removal of 4 bases from V and 3 bases from J, the junction contained 4 bases not matched to a gene. The CDR3 covers 16 residues. CDR3 sequence: CASSAGLAGGKETQYF. The CDR3 DNA follows: TGTGCCAGCAGTGCCGGACTAGCGGGGGGCAAAGAGACCCAGTACTTC.

This clone was seen more than once but under ten times. The chain has TRBV9 and TRBJ1-1, with TRBD1 identical over 7 bases. V gave up 0 bases and J gave up 0 bases; unmatched junction bases: 2. Germline V gives CDR1 SGDLS, CDR2 YYNGEE. This CDR3 has 15 amino acids. CDR3 protein: CASSVGGGLNTEAFF. For the CDR3, the DNA is TGTGCCAGCAGCGTAGGAGGGGGCCTGAACACTGAAGCTTTCTTT.

CDR3 sequence: CASSEIGLGDGYTF. Here the CDR3 DNA reads TGTGCCAGCAGTGAAATAGGGCTAGGGGATGGCTACACCTTC. This chain uses TRBV25-1 with TRBJ1-2, with TRBD1 as a possible D gene (5 bases). CDR3 length: 14 residues. V lost 2 bases and J 6 bases, leaving 13 bases between the germline ends. Looked up from germline, CDR1 is MGHDK and CDR2 is SYGVNS.

The V gene is TRBV9, the J gene TRBJ1-1; D is undetermined. Trimming removed 4 bases from V and 1 base from J, with 14 bases in between. The CDR3 is 15 amino acids. Germline lookup yields CDR1 SGDLS and CDR2 YYNGEE. The CDR3 DNA is TGTGCCAGCAGCCCGCTGGCGGGAGCGAACACTGAAGCTTTCTTT. It is translated as CASSPLAGANTEAFF.

This clone has just one count. The chain links TRBV11-3 to TRBJ1-1; 7 bases agree with TRBD1. Germline CDR1 is SGHNT and CDR2 is YENEEA. The CDR3 totals 13 residues. Trimming removed 4 bases from V and 3 bases from J; junction bases left unmatched: 2. The CDR3 here is CASSSGQYTEAFF. As DNA, the CDR3 is TGTGCCAGCAGCTCGGGACAGTACACTGAAGCTTTCTTT.

This chain uses TRBV2 with TRBJ1-2, with D hard to call. V shed 5 bases and J shed 8 bases, with 18 bases lying between them. The CDR3 totals 14 residues. Germline V CDR1 and CDR2: SNHLY, FYNNEI. DNA of the CDR3: TGTGCCAGCAGTCCAACGAAAGAAATGAGCGGCTACACCTTC. This translates into CASSPTKEMSGYTF.

The chain is built from TRBV25-1 and TRBJ2-1, with 8 bases that match TRBD1. V shed 5 bases and J 9 bases; nucleotides not matched to a gene: 9. This CDR3 has 14 residues. Per the germline V gene, CDR1 is MGHDK and CDR2 is SYGVNS. The DNA for the CDR3 is TGTGCCAGCAGTCAACGGGGCAGGGGGCTTGAGCAGTTCTTC. This codes for CASSQRGRGLEQFF.

J is TRBJ1-3 and V is TRBV30, with 7 bases lining up with TRBD1. Germline CDR1 GTSNPN, CDR2 SVGIG (reference sequence). CDR3 length: 13 residues. Germline trimming cut 7 bases from V and 3 bases from J; bases unmatched to any gene: 6. This CDR3 reads CAYPGQNGNTIYF. The DNA of the CDR3 is TGTGCCTATCCGGGACAGAATGGAAACACCATATATTTT.

The V and J genes are TRBV7-8 and TRBJ1-6; 8 bases line up with TRBD1. This CDR3 has 15 residues. From germline, CDR1 is SGHVS and CDR2 FQNEAQ. V gave up 6 bases and J gave up 8 bases; unmatched junction bases: 9. CDR3 residues: CASRPRTGTDSPLHF. The DNA for the CDR3 is TGTGCCAGCAGGCCTAGGACAGGGACGGATTCACCCCTCCACTTT. Looking up the rest from reference TRBV7-8 and TRBJ1-6 gives the full variable domain: GAGVSQSPRYKVAKRGQDVALRCDPISGHVSLFWYQQALGQGPEFLTYFQNEAQLDKSGLPSDRFFAERPEGSVSTLKIQRTQQEDSAVYLCASRPRTGTDSPLHFGNGTRLTVT.

This chain links TRBV6-6 with TRBJ1-3; tentatively, D is TRBD1 (5 bases). The germline V gene encodes CDR1 MNHNY and CDR2 SVGAGI (reference sequence). Trimming stripped 2 bases from V and 4 bases from J, with 12 bases between. CDR3 size: 15 residues. Here the CDR3 DNA reads TGTGCCAGCAGTTACCCCCCAGGGTCGGGAAACACCATATATTTT. Translated, it gives CASSYPPGSGNTIYF.

This rearrangement joins TRBV19 to TRBJ2-5; no definite D call. CDR1 LNHDA and CDR2 SQIVND come from the germline V gene (reference sequence). V was trimmed by 5 bases and J by 2 bases, leaving 12 bases between them. CDR3 length: 14 amino acids. The CDR3 spells CASSPGHTQETQYF. The CDR3 region has the DNA TGTGCCAGTAGTCCAGGCCACACACAAGAGACCCAGTACTTC.